The clone carrying this T cell receptor (beta chain) was detected only once. This sample stems from a study of siplizumab effects on memory and regulatory T cells. Germline values: CDR1 MNHEY, CDR2 SMNVEV (reference sequence). With 3 bases clipped from V and 9 bases from J, the junction kept 16 bases outside the gene matches. This CDR3 region has 18 residues. Sequenced by immunoSEQ multiplex PCR; TCRdb stores in-frame clones only, minus some. The sample records some 100,000 clones, about 94% being singletons. Sequencing was done on a sample of non-Treg CD4+ T cells sorted from blood. The chain has TRBV27 and TRBJ2-3, with TRBD1 matching over 12 bases. This sequence originates from a human donor in good health. CDR3 loop: CASSFGPIGTGGGETQYF. The CDR3, as DNA: TGTGCCAGCAGTTTTGGCCCGATCGGGACAGGGGGCGGTGAAACGCAGTATTTT.